These 10 T cell receptor beta chains share one sample of origin, sequenced in a study of T cells in Graves' hyperthyroidism and ophthalmopathy. Amplified TCR beta CDR3 regions came from RNA transcripts. The HTBI primer set drove a first-round RT-PCR of the TCR CDR3. TCRdb independently ran MiXCR on the multiplex PCR reads; one entry per CDR3 protein. The profile shows approximately 690,000 distinct CDR3 sequences, less than 25% of them singletons. Sequenced material: blood. All receptors come from a man younger than 40 with Graves' ophthalmopathy.

The chain has TRBV7-9 and TRBJ2-7; no clear D. Germline values: CDR1 SEHNR, CDR2 FQNEAQ (reference sequence). Trimming left V 4 bases short and J 4 bases short, with 14 bases between. CDR3 length equals 14 residues. Here the CDR3 reads CASSSLQTDYEQYF. CDR3 DNA sequence: TGTGCCAGCAGCTCCCTCCAGACGGATTACGAGCAGTACTTC.

A remark on this clonotype: Its ends do not fully match the called genes, so a read error is possible. V and J are TRBV7-9 and TRBJ1-4; 7 bases agree with TRBD1. Looked up from germline, CDR1 is SEHNR and CDR2 is FQNEAQ (reference sequence). This CDR3 is built from 13 residues. The CDR3 loop is CANSSGTVEKLFF. In DNA, the CDR3 is TGTGCCAACAGCTCGGGGACAGTTGAAAAACTGTTTTTT.

This clonotype was detected many times. The chain is built from TRBV20-1 and TRBJ1-5; 8 bases are a match to TRBD1. Per the germline V gene, CDR1 is DFQATT and CDR2 is SNEGSKA (reference sequence). V was pared by 5 bases and J by 3 bases, with 9 bases of the junction left unmatched. The CDR3 is 15 residues long. CDR3 amino acids: CSAGIRGQVNQPQHF. The CDR3 bases are TGCAGTGCTGGGATCAGGGGGCAGGTCAATCAGCCCCAGCATTTT.

This clonotype was counted ten times or more. The chain is built from TRBV11-2 and TRBJ2-5; D call uncertain. Germline CDR1 is SGHAT and CDR2 is FQNNGV. CDR3 length equals 14 residues. V shed 1 base and J shed 1 base, with 7 bases lying between them. The CDR3 coding sequence is TGTGCCAGCAGCTTAGTTAGTTTCCAAGAGACCCAGTACTTC. Amino acids: CASSLVSFQETQYF.

This rearrangement joins TRBV27 to TRBJ2-6; 7 nucleotides agree with TRBD1. CDR3 length: 17 residues. The germline gives CDR1 MNHEY, CDR2 SMNVEV (reference sequence). The V segment lost 0 bases and the J segment 4 bases; nucleotides outside the gene matches: 6. As DNA, the CDR3 is TGTGCCAGCAGTTTATCGCTTGGACAGGCCGGGGCCAACGTCCTGACTTTC. This encodes CASSLSLGQAGANVLTF.

The V and J genes are TRBV6-1 and TRBJ1-2, with 7 bases matching TRBD1. CDR1 and CDR2 from the germline V gene are MNHNS and SASEGT. The CDR3 has 14 amino acids. V dropped 5 bases and J dropped 5; count of bases not matched to a gene: 8. The CDR3 coding sequence is TGTGCCAGCAGTATGGACAGGAAACTATATGGCTACACCTTC. Its protein is CASSMDRKLYGYTF.

In its sample, this clonotype was seen many times. This chain uses TRBV12-3 or TRBV12-4 with TRBJ1-6; D is undetermined. The length of the CDR3 is 15 residues. The V gene lost 6 bases and the J gene lost 10 bases, with 19 bases spanning the gap. CDR3 loop: CASRPGLRSGSPLHF. CDR3 nucleotide sequence: TGTGCCAGCAGGCCAGGACTGCGATCGGGATCACCCCTCCACTTT.

This sequence joins TRBV6-2 or TRBV6-3 and TRBJ2-5, with 11 bases matching TRBD2. Germline lookup yields CDR1 MNHEY and CDR2 SVGEGT. With V trimmed by 11 bases and J by 2 bases, 10 bases remained unmatched. The CDR3 is 15 residues long. For the CDR3, the DNA is TGTGCCGCGACTCCCGGACTAGCGGGTCAAGAGACCCAGTACTTC. Encoded protein: CAATPGLAGQETQYF.

A note on this clonotype: A read error may be the cause here, since a much bigger clone is one base away. V usage is TRBV10-3 and J usage is TRBJ2-7; 7 bases align to TRBD2. The J segment lost 0 bases and the V segment lost 10 bases, leaving 6 bases of the junction unmatched. CDR3 size: 13 residues. In germline, CDR1 is ENHRY, CDR2 SYGVKD. CDR3 DNA: TGTGCCAGCAGGGCGGGAGACTCCTACGAGCAGTACTTC. This codes for CASRAGDSYEQYF.

J is TRBJ1-2 and V is TRBV6-2 or TRBV6-3; D is uncertain. Trimming removed 0 bases at V and 4 bases at J, with 9 bases between. The germline V gene encodes CDR1 MNHEY and CDR2 SVGEGT. The CDR3 totals 14 residues. CDR3 DNA sequence: TGTGCCAGCAGTTACTCGCCCATCCGCTATGGCTACACCTTC. It codes for CASSYSPIRYGYTF.